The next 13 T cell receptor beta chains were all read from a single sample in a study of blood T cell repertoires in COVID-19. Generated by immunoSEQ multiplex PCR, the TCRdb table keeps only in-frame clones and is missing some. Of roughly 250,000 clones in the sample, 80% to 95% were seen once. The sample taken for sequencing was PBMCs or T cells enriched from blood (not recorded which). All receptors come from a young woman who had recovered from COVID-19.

The CDR3 DNA follows: TGTGCCAGCAGTTTAGGGCTATCACAGCCCCAGCATTTT. Translated: CASSLGLSQPQHF. The chain recombines TRBV27 with TRBJ1-5; no definite D call. This CDR3 region has 13 residues. The germline V and J ends were trimmed by 2 bases and 7 bases, with 9 bases remaining between them. Germline V gene lookup returns CDR1 MNHEY and CDR2 SMNVEV (reference sequence).

The CDR3 spells CASSLVAVYSNQPQHF. The CDR3 coding sequence is TGTGCCAGCAGCTTAGTGGCGGTCTATAGCAATCAGCCCCAGCATTTT. The gene calls are TRBV7-2 and TRBJ1-5; D is unresolved. The CDR3 runs to 16 residues. V was pared by 1 base and J by 0 bases, with 10 bases between. Germline CDR1 SGHTA, CDR2 FQGNSA.

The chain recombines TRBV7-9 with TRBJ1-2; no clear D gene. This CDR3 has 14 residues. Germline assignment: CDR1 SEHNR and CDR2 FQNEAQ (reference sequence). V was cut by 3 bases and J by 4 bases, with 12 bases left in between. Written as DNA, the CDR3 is TGTGCCAGCAGCTTGTTGGTCGGTTCCTATGGCTACACCTTC. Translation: CASSLLVGSYGYTF.

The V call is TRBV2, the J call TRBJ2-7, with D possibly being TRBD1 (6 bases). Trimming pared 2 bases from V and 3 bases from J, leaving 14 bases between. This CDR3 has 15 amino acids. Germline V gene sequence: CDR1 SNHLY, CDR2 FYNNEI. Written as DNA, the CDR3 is TGTGCCAGCAGTGAAATGGAGGACAGAGTCTACGAGCAGTACTTC. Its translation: CASSEMEDRVYEQYF. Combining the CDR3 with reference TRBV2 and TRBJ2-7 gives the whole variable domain EPEVTQTPSHQVTQMGQEVILRCVPISNHLYFYWYRQILGQKVEFLVSFYNNEISEKSEIFDDQFSVERPDGSNFTLKIRSTKLEDSAMYFCASSEMEDRVYEQYFGPGTRLTVT.

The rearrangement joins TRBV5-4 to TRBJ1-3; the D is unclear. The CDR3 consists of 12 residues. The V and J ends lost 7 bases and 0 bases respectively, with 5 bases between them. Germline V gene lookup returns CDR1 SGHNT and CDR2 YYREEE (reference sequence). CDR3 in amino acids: CASRGSGNTIYF. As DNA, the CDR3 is TGTGCCAGCCGGGGCTCTGGAAACACCATATATTTT.

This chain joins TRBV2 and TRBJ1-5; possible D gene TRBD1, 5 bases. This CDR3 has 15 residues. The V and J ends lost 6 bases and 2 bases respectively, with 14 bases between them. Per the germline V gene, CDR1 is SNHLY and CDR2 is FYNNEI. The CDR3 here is CASRTGGVGNQPQHF. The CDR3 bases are TGTGCCAGCAGGACGGGGGGAGTCGGCAATCAGCCCCAGCATTTT.

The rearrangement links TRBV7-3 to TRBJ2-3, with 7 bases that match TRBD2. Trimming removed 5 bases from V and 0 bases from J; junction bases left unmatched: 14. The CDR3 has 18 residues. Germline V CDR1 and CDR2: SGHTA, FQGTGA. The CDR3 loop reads CASSPKPPQRGSTDTQYF. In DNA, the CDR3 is TGTGCCAGCAGCCCTAAACCCCCCCAGCGGGGAAGCACAGATACGCAGTATTTT. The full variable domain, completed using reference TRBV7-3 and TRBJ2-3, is GAGVSQTPSNKVTEKGKYVELRCDPISGHTALYWYRQSLGQGPEFLIYFQGTGAADDSGLPNDRFFAVRPEGSVSTLKIQRTERGDSAVYLCASSPKPPQRGSTDTQYFGPGTRLTVL.

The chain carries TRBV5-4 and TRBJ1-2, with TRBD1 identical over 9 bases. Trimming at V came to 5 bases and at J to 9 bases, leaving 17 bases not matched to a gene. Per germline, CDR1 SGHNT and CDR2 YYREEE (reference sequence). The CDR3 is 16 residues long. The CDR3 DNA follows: TGTGCCAGCAGTTTCAAGGGACAGGGATCTCCCCTCAGCTACACCTTC. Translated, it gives CASSFKGQGSPLSYTF.

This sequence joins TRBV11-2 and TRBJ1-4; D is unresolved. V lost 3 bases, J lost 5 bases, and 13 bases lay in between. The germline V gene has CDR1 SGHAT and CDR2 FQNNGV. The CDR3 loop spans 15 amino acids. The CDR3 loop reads CASSLLWQKNEKLFF. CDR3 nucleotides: TGTGCCAGCAGCTTGTTGTGGCAGAAGAATGAAAAACTGTTTTTT. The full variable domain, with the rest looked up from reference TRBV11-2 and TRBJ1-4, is EAGVAQSPRYKIIEKRQSVAFWCNPISGHATLYWYQQILGQGPKLLIQFQNNGVVDDSQLPKDRFSAERLKGVDSTLKIQPAKLEDSAVYLCASSLLWQKNEKLFFGSGTQLSVL.

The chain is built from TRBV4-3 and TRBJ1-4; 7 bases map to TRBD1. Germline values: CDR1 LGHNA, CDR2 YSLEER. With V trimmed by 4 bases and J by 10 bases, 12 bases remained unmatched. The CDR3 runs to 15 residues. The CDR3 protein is CASSPRGDGRSKLFF. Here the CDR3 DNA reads TGCGCCAGCAGCCCCAGGGGGGACGGCCGGTCAAAACTGTTTTTT.

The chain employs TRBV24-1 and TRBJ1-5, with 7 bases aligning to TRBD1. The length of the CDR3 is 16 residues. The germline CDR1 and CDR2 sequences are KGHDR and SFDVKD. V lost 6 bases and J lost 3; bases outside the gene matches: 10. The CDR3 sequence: CATSKGGTAVNQPQHF. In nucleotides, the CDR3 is TGTGCCACCAGTAAGGGCGGGACAGCTGTCAATCAGCCCCAGCATTTT.

The CDR3 DNA reads as TGTGCCAGCAGTTTAGGGCGGGAGGTAAATGAGCAGTTCTTC. This translates into CASSLGREVNEQFF. This chain joins TRBV27 and TRBJ2-1; 8 nucleotides align to TRBD2. Germline CDR1 reads MNHEY; CDR2 reads SMNVEV (reference sequence). The trim removed 2 bases at V and 7 bases at J, leaving 4 bases unmatched. This CDR3 spans 14 amino acids.

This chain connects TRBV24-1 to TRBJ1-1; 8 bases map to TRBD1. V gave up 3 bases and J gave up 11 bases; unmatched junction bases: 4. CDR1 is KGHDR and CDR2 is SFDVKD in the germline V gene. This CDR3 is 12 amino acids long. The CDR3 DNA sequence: TGTGCCACCAGTGATCAGACAGGGGTGGCTTTCTTT. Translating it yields CATSDQTGVAFF.